A single sample gave rise to the 4 T cell receptor beta chains below, sequenced in a study of blood T cell repertoires in COVID-19. The protocol was immunoSEQ multiplex PCR, while the TCRdb copy is restricted to in-frame clones and leaves out a portion. The data show about 190,000 clones, roughly nine tenths seen once. The sequenced sample consisted of peripheral blood. These receptors were taken from a man under 40 with acute or convalescent COVID-19.

This chain links TRBV19 with TRBJ2-7; possibly TRBD1 for D (8 bases). Germline CDR1 LNHDA, CDR2 SQIVND (reference sequence). This CDR3 is built from 15 residues. The germline V and J ends were trimmed by 6 bases and 1 base, with 16 bases remaining between them. The CDR3 loop reads CASRGGTGFSYEQYF. The CDR3 DNA follows: TGTGCCAGTAGGGGAGGGACAGGATTTTCCTACGAGCAGTACTTC.

The V and J genes are TRBV5-4 and TRBJ1-2; 7 bases agree with TRBD1. From germline, CDR1 is SGHNT and CDR2 YYREEE (reference sequence). This CDR3 region has 17 residues. V lost 0 bases, J lost 5 bases, and 13 bases stayed unmatched. The CDR3 here is CASSLGGTGASGYGYTF. The CDR3 DNA follows: TGTGCCAGCAGCTTGGGAGGCACAGGGGCTTCGGGTTATGGCTACACCTTC.

The chain couples TRBV10-2 to TRBJ1-1; D remains unclear. The CDR3 totals 13 residues. Germline lookup yields CDR1 WSHSY and CDR2 SAAADI. Deletions cut 3 bases from V and 4 bases from J, with 9 bases between. CDR3 in DNA: TGCGCCAGCAGTGATAGTAAGAGCACTGAAGCTTTCTTT. It is translated as CASSDSKSTEAFF.

This clone was counted between two and nine times. The V and J genes are TRBV5-4 and TRBJ1-5; 8 positions match TRBD1. With 3 bases clipped from V and 4 bases from J, the junction kept 6 bases outside the gene matches. Germline values: CDR1 SGHNT, CDR2 YYREEE (reference sequence). The CDR3 length is 15 residues. In DNA, the CDR3 is TGTGCCAGCAGCTCTGGGACAGGCCGAAATCAGCCCCAGCATTTT. Amino acids: CASSSGTGRNQPQHF.